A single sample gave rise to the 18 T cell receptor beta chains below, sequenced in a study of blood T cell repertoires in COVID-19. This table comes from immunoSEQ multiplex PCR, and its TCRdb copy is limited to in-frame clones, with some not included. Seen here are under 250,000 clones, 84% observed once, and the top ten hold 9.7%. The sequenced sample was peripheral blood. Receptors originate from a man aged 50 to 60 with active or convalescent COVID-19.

CDR3 in amino acids: CASSASSTGAQTGELFF. DNA of the CDR3: TGTGCCAGCAGCGCAAGCTCTACAGGGGCGCAGACCGGGGAGCTGTTTTTT. The chain has TRBV9 and TRBJ2-2; 7 positions agree with TRBD1. CDR1 is SGDLS and CDR2 is YYNGEE in the germline V gene. CDR3 length equals 17 residues. V shed 3 bases, J shed 5 bases, and the junction held 13 bases outside the gene matches.

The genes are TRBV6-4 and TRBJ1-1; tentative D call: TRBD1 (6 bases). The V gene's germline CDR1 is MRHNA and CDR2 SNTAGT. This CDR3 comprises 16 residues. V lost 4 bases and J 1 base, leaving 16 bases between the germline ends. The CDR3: CASSGRSGGANTEAFF. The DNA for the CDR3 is TGTGCCAGCAGTGGACGATCGGGGGGCGCGAACACTGAAGCTTTCTTT.

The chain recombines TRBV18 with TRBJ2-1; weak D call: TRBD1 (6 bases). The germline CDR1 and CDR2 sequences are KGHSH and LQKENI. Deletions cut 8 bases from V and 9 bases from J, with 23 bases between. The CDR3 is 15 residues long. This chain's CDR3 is CASRRNREIDAEQFF. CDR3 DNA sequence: TGTGCCAGCCGTCGAAACAGGGAAATAGATGCTGAGCAGTTCTTC.

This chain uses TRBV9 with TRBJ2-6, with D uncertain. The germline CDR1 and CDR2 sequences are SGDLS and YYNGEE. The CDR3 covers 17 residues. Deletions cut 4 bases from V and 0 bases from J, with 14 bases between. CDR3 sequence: CASSPNPHLSGANVLTF. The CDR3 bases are TGTGCCAGCAGCCCTAATCCTCACCTCTCTGGGGCCAACGTCCTGACTTTC.

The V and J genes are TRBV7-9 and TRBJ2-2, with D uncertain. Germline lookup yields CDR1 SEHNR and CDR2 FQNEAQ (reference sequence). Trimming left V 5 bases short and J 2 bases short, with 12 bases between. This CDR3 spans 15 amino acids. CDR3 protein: CASSAPTVNTGELFF. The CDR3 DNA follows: TGTGCCAGCAGCGCCCCTACAGTAAACACCGGGGAGCTGTTTTTT.

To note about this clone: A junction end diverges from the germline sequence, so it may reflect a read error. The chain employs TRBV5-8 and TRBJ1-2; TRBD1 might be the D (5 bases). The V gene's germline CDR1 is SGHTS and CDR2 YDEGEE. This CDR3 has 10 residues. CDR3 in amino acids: CASRDYGYTF. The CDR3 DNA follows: TGTGCCTCGAGGGACTACGGCTACACCTTC.

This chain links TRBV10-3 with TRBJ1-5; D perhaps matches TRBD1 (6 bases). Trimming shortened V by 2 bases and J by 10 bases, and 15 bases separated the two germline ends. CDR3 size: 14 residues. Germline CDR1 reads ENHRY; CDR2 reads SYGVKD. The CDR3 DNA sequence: TGTGCCATCAGTGAGGACAGGTCCGGGAAACCCCAGCATTTT. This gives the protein CAISEDRSGKPQHF.

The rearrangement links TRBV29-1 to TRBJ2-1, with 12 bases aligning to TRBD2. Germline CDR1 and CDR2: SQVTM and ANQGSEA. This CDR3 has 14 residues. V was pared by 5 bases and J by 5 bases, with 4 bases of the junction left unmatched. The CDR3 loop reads CSVFGLAGNNEQFF. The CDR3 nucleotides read TGCAGCGTTTTCGGACTAGCGGGAAACAATGAGCAGTTCTTC.

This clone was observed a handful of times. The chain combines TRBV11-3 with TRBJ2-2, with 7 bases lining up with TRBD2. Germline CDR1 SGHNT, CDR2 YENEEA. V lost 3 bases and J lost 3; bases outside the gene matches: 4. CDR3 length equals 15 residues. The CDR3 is CASSLGGLDTGELFF. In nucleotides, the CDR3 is TGTGCCAGCAGCTTGGGAGGGCTTGACACCGGGGAGCTGTTTTTT.

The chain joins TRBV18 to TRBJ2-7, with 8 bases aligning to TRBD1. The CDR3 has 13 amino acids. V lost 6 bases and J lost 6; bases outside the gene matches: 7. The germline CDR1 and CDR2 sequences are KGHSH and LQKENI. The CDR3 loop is CASSEAGGLEQYF. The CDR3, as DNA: TGTGCCAGCTCGGAGGCAGGGGGCCTCGAGCAGTACTTC.

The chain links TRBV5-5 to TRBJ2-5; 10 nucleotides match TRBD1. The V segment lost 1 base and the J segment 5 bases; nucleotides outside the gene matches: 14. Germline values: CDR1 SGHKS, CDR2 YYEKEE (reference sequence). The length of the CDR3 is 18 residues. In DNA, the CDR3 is TGTGCCAGCAGCTTGTACGGGACAGGGGCGATTGGGCATGAGACCCAGTACTTC. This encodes CASSLYGTGAIGHETQYF.

CDR3 region: CASSYRHPRELFF. The CDR3 DNA follows: TGTGCCAGCAGCTACCGACACCCCCGGGAGCTGTTTTTT. This chain connects TRBV7-2 to TRBJ2-2; D gene ambiguous. V lost 4 bases and J 9 bases, leaving 12 bases between the germline ends. Per the germline V gene, CDR1 is SGHTA and CDR2 is FQGNSA. The CDR3 is 13 amino acids.

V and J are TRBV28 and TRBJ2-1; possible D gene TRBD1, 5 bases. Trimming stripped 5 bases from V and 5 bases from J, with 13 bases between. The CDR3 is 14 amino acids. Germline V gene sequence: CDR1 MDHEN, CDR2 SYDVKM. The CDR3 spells CASSLLGRDNEQFF. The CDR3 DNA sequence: TGTGCCAGCAGTCTCCTCGGCAGGGACAATGAGCAGTTCTTC.

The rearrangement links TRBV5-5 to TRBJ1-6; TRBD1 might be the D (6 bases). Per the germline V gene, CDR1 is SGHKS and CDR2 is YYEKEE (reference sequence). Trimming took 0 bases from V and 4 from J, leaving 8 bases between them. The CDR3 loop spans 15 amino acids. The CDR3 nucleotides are TGTGCCAGCAGCTTGGCCAGGGGTTATAATTCACCCCTCCACTTT. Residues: CASSLARGYNSPLHF. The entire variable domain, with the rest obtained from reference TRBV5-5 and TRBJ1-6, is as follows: DAGVTQSPTHLIKTRGQQVTLRCSPISGHKSVSWYQQVLGQGPQFIFQYYEKEERGRGNFPDRFSARQFPNYSSELNVNALLLGDSALYLCASSLARGYNSPLHFGNGTRLTVT.

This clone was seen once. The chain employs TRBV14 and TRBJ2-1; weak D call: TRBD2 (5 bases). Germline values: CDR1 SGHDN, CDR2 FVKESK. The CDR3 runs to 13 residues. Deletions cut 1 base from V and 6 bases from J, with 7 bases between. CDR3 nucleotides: TGTGCCAGCAGCCAAGGAGGGTTCAATGAGCAGTTCTTC. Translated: CASSQGGFNEQFF.

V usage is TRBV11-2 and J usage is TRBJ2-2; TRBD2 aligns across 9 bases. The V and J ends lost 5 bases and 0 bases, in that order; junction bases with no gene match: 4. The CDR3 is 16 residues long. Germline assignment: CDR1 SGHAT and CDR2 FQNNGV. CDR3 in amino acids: CASSPAGGTNTGELFF. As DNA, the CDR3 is TGTGCCAGCAGCCCGGCGGGAGGGACGAACACCGGGGAGCTGTTTTTT. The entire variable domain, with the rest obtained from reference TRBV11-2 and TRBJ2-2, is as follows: EAGVAQSPRYKIIEKRQSVAFWCNPISGHATLYWYQQILGQGPKLLIQFQNNGVVDDSQLPKDRFSAERLKGVDSTLKIQPAKLEDSAVYLCASSPAGGTNTGELFFGEGSRLTVL.

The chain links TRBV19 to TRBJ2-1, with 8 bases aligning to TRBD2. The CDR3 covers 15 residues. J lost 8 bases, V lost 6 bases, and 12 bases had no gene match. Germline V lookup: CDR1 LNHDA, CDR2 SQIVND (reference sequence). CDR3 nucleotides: TGTGCCAGTAGGGCCGGGGGGGCTCCCTTGGATGAGCAGTTCTTC. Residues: CASRAGGAPLDEQFF.

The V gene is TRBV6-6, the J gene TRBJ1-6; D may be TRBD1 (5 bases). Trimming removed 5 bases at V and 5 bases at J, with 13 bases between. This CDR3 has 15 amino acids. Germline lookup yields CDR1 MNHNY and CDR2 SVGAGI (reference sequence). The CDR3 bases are TGTGCCAGCAGTCTCGCGGGGGAACATAATTCACCCCTCCACTTT. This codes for CASSLAGEHNSPLHF.